A single sample is the source of the 27 T cell receptor beta chains below, sequenced in a study of molecular identifiers for immune sequencing clone quantification. In TCRdb, the PCR reads were re-called with MiXCR into one record per CDR3 protein. This sample has some 320,000 distinct CDR3 sequences, with around 21% found just once. The sequenced sample consisted of naive CD8+ T cells from blood, with Jurkat cell RNA spiked in. Subset in this sample: FACS-sorted CD8+CD4-CCR7+CD45RA+ naive T cells. These receptors all stem from a human donor in good health. Some libraries in this study had Jurkat cell RNA spiked in.

This clonotype was seen ten or more times. The chain recombines TRBV7-2 with TRBJ1-4, with a tentative D call TRBD1 (6 bases). CDR1 and CDR2 (germline): SGHTA, FQGNSA. V was trimmed by 5 bases and J by 5 bases, leaving 18 bases between them. There are 16 residues in the CDR3. Written as DNA, the CDR3 is TGTGCCAGCAGCACAGAGGCAGGGGCCCTAAATGAAAAACTGTTTTTT. Amino acid sequence: CASSTEAGALNEKLFF.

Many counts were recorded for this clonotype. The chain has TRBV7-9 and TRBJ1-2; no firm D call. There are 15 residues in the CDR3. The V and J ends lost 0 bases and 3 bases respectively, with 11 bases between them. Germline loops: CDR1 SEHNR, CDR2 FQNEAQ (reference sequence). The DNA for the CDR3 is TGTGCCAGCAGCTTAGCGAGCATTTTCGACTATGGCTACACCTTC. Translated, it gives CASSLASIFDYGYTF.

Turning to this clonotype: This may be a read error: a much more frequent sequence differs by one nucleotide. The chain links TRBV7-2 to TRBJ2-7; TRBD2 is a possible D gene (5 bases). The CDR3 has 13 residues. V shed 3 bases and J shed 6 bases, with 12 bases lying between them. Germline V gives CDR1 SGHTA, CDR2 FQGNSA. The chain's CDR3 is CASSLGWTLEQYF. Here the CDR3 DNA reads TGTGCCAGCAGCTTGGGTTGGACTCTCGAGCAGTACTTC.

This clonotype was recorded many times. The rearrangement links TRBV2 to TRBJ2-7, with D unresolved. The V end lost 4 bases, the J end lost 3 bases, and 13 bases lay between the germline ends. Germline V gene lookup returns CDR1 SNHLY and CDR2 FYNNEI. This CDR3 has 14 amino acids. CDR3 region: CASSAWEGFYEQYF. In DNA form, the CDR3 reads TGTGCCAGCAGTGCGTGGGAAGGGTTCTACGAGCAGTACTTC.

Notes on this clonotype: A read error may be the cause here, since a much bigger clone is one base away. V usage is TRBV9 and J usage is TRBJ2-7; D remains unclear. This CDR3 comprises 13 residues. Germline assignment: CDR1 SGDLS and CDR2 YYNGEE. The CDR3 loop is CAGSVSDSTEQYF. CDR3 in DNA: TGTGCCGGCAGCGTATCGGATAGCACCGAGCAGTACTTC.

This clonotype was counted many times. V usage is TRBV7-2 and J usage is TRBJ1-5, with TRBD1 as a possible D gene (5 bases). Germline V gene sequence: CDR1 SGHTA, CDR2 FQGNSA. The CDR3 is made up of 16 amino acids. V shed 2 bases and J shed 0 bases, with 11 bases lying between them. The chain's CDR3 is CASSLSGLFSNQPQHF. The CDR3 coding sequence is TGTGCCAGCAGCTTATCAGGGCTCTTTAGCAATCAGCCCCAGCATTTT.

A word on this clonotype: A much larger clone differs by one base, so this may be a read error. The rearrangement joins TRBV7-6 to TRBJ1-4, with TRBD1 identical over 8 bases. Germline CDR1 SGHVS, CDR2 FNYEAQ. This CDR3 has 18 residues. The CDR3 bases are TGTGCCAGCAGCTTATTCGCAGGGGGCGTTTCAACTACTGAAAAACTGTTTTTT. It codes for CASSLFAGGVSTTEKLFF.

On this clonotype itself: A much larger clone differs by one base, so this may be a read error. The chain employs TRBV7-6 and TRBJ2-7; 10 nucleotides align to TRBD2. Germline CDR1 reads SGHVS; CDR2 reads FNYEAQ. CDR3 length: 15 amino acids. Losses at the gene ends were 3 bases for V and 2 bases for J; bases not matched to a gene: 4. CDR3 sequence: CASSLTSGFPYEQYF. Here the CDR3 DNA reads TGTGCCAGCAGCTTGACTAGCGGGTTTCCCTACGAGCAGTACTTC.

Note on this clonotype: The junction departs from germline at one end; a sequencing error may be responsible. This chain joins TRBV7-9 and TRBJ2-3; D gene ambiguous. Germline CDR1 and CDR2: SEHNR and FQNEAQ (reference sequence). CDR3 size: 15 residues. For the CDR3, the DNA is TGTGCCAGCAGCTTAGTCATTGGTAGCACAGATACGCGGTATTTT. Encoded protein: CASSLVIGSTDTRYF.

This clonotype has ten or more counts. As the CDR3 is not closed by the conserved phenylalanine or tryptophan, this likely results from a read error. The DNA is left out, because the CDR3 cannot be placed on it with certainty; the CDR3 is given as TCRdb lists it. V is TRBV7-9 and J is TRBJ1-1. Germline assignment: CDR1 SEHNR and CDR2 FQNEAQ (reference sequence). The CDR3 sequence runs 9 residues, both termini included. The CDR3 sequence is CASSLDLLP.

This clonotype was counted ten times or more. The J gene is TRBJ2-1, the V gene TRBV28; maybe TRBD1 (5 bases). V was clipped by 4 bases and J by 8 bases, with 21 bases between them. Germline V gene sequence: CDR1 MDHEN, CDR2 SYDVKM. The CDR3 loop spans 16 amino acids. CDR3 nucleotides: TGTGCCAGCAGTTCCCTCCTTCAGGGCCCGACCCATGAGCAGTTCTTC. Encoded protein: CASSSLLQGPTHEQFF.

There are many counts of this clonotype. The chain recombines TRBV5-5 with TRBJ1-5; maybe TRBD1 (6 bases). Trimming took 4 bases from V and 0 from J, leaving 11 bases between them. The CDR3 spans 15 residues. Germline V gene lookup returns CDR1 SGHKS and CDR2 YYEKEE (reference sequence). CDR3 region: CASSTDSYSNQPQHF. The CDR3 nucleotides read TGTGCCAGCAGCACGGACAGCTATAGCAATCAGCCCCAGCATTTT.

A note on this clonotype: This may be a read error, as it is one base from a much larger clone. The chain has TRBV4-3 and TRBJ2-7; TRBD2 matches at 7 bases. Per the germline V gene, CDR1 is LGHNA and CDR2 is YSLEER. The CDR3 sequence is 13 residues long. The CDR3 region has the DNA TGCGCCAGCAGCACCGGGACTAAGTACGGGCAGTACTTC. Residues: CASSTGTKYGQYF.

A word on this clonotype: A read error is possible here, since a much larger clone lies one base away. No conserved phenylalanine or tryptophan ends this CDR3, so it is likely a read error. J is TRBJ2-3 and V is TRBV20-1, with 11 bases lining up with TRBD2. Germline CDR1 and CDR2: DFQATT and SNEGSKA (reference sequence). The V and J ends lost 0 bases and 5 bases, in that order; junction bases with no gene match: 4. The CDR3 has 15 residues. The CDR3 coding sequence is TGCAGTGCTAGAGATGGCCTAGCGGGAGGAGATACGCAGTATTCT. This sequence encodes CSARDGLAGGDTQYS.

This clonotype was detected many times. V and J are TRBV27 and TRBJ2-7, with a weak D call TRBD2 (7 bases). The CDR3 length is 15 residues. V lost 0 bases and J 3 bases, leaving 12 bases between the germline ends. Germline-derived CDR1 and CDR2 are MNHEY and SMNVEV (reference sequence). The CDR3 sequence is CASSLSVGGHYEQYF. The CDR3 DNA reads TGTGCCAGCAGTTTATCCGTGGGGGGGCACTACGAGCAGTACTTC.

With regard to this clonotype: A much larger clone lies a single base off, so this may be a read error. CDR3 protein: CASSLRPNPHEQYF. The CDR3 nucleotides are TGTGCCAGCAGTTTAAGACCGAACCCCCACGAGCAGTACTTC. This sequence joins TRBV12-3 or TRBV12-4 and TRBJ2-7; no firm D call. Trimming left V 2 bases short and J 5 bases short, with 13 bases between. This CDR3 region has 14 residues.

In this sample, this clonotype turned up a few times. The V call is TRBV3-1, the J call TRBJ2-2; D gene unclear. Per the germline V gene, CDR1 is LGHDT and CDR2 is YNNKEL (reference sequence). CDR3 length: 16 amino acids. V was clipped by 5 bases and J by 0 bases, with 13 bases between them. CDR3 region: CASSYFSRPNTGELFF. The CDR3 DNA follows: TGTGCCAGCAGCTATTTTTCAAGACCGAACACCGGGGAGCTGTTTTTT. The complete variable domain, with remaining parts taken from reference TRBV3-1 and TRBJ2-2, reads DTAVSQTPKYLVTQMGNDKSIKCEQNLGHDTMYWYKQDSKKFLKIMFSYNNKELIINETVPNRFSPKSPDKAHLNLHINSLELGDSAVYFCASSYFSRPNTGELFFGEGSRLTVL.

The chain links TRBV5-1 to TRBJ1-1; 8 bases align to TRBD1. This CDR3 spans 15 amino acids. V trimming: 0 bases; J trimming: 1 base; junction bases outside the gene matches: 2. The germline CDR1 and CDR2 sequences are SGHRS and YFSETQ. The CDR3, as DNA: TGCGCCAGCAGCTTGGGGACAGGGAGGAACACTGAAGCTTTCTTT. This sequence encodes CASSLGTGRNTEAFF.

This clonotype was counted a few times. It may be a read error: a sequence one base away is much more abundant. V gene TRBV27 combines with J gene TRBJ2-3; 13 bases fit TRBD2. Germline CDR1 reads MNHEY; CDR2 reads SMNVEV (reference sequence). V gave up 8 bases and J gave up 4 bases; unmatched junction bases: 12. The CDR3 extends over 17 amino acids. The CDR3 reads CASGSVGLAGAADTQYF. For the CDR3, the DNA is TGTGCCAGCGGTTCAGTTGGACTAGCGGGAGCGGCAGATACGCAGTATTTT.

Many counts were recorded for this clonotype. This sequence joins TRBV7-2 and TRBJ1-4; no clear D gene. With 1 base removed from V and 8 bases from J, the gap between germline ends came to 14 bases. CDR3 length: 15 amino acids. The germline V gene encodes CDR1 SGHTA and CDR2 FQGNSA. In nucleotides, the CDR3 is TGTGCCAGCAGCTTAGGGACCGTGGGTGGAGAAAAACTGTTTTTT. It translates to CASSLGTVGGEKLFF. Supplemented by reference TRBV7-2 and TRBJ1-4, the full variable domain reads GAGVSQSPSNKVTEKGKDVELRCDPISGHTALYWYRQSLGQGLEFLIYFQGNSAPDKSGLPSDRFSAERTGGSVSTLTIQRTQQEDSAVYLCASSLGTVGGEKLFFGSGTQLSVL.

Ten or more counts support this clonotype. V gene TRBV14 combines with J gene TRBJ2-6; the match to TRBD2 covers 9 bases. The germline gives CDR1 SGHDN, CDR2 FVKESK. The CDR3 is 17 residues long. V was clipped by 3 bases and J by 4 bases; unmatched bases: 7. CDR3 amino acids: CASSQDSGRGGANVLTF. CDR3 DNA: TGTGCCAGCAGCCAGGATAGCGGGAGAGGAGGGGCCAACGTCCTGACTTTC.

The chain couples TRBV7-3 to TRBJ2-7, with a tentative D call TRBD2 (7 bases). Germline loops: CDR1 SGHTA, CDR2 FQGTGA. The CDR3 sequence is 14 residues long. V shed 8 bases and J shed 4 bases, with 18 bases lying between them. The CDR3 DNA follows: TGTGCCAGCTCAGAGGGGGGAGGGCCTTACGAGCAGTACTTC. Amino acid sequence: CASSEGGGPYEQYF.

This clonotype was seen a handful of times. This chain links TRBV19 with TRBJ2-1; 7 nucleotides match TRBD1. CDR3 length equals 15 residues. The V and J ends lost 5 bases and 3 bases, in that order; junction bases with no gene match: 7. The germline V gene encodes CDR1 LNHDA and CDR2 SQIVND (reference sequence). The chain's CDR3 is CASSLETGNYNEQFF. The CDR3 DNA follows: TGTGCCAGTAGTCTTGAGACAGGGAACTACAATGAGCAGTTCTTC.

This clonotype has a count of ten or more. The chain recombines TRBV19 with TRBJ1-1, with D uncertain. The CDR3 extends over 13 amino acids. V was pared by 3 bases and J by 2 bases, with 7 bases between. Germline lookup yields CDR1 LNHDA and CDR2 SQIVND (reference sequence). DNA for the CDR3: TGTGCCAGTAGTATTGGCAGTAACACTGAAGCTTTCTTT. It encodes CASSIGSNTEAFF.

Comment on this clonotype: One base away lies a much larger clone, so this may be a sequencing read error. The J gene is TRBJ1-1, the V gene TRBV5-1, with D possibly being TRBD1 (6 bases). This CDR3 spans 17 amino acids. V gave up 3 bases and J gave up 4 bases, with 22 bases separating them. CDR1 is SGHRS and CDR2 is YFSETQ in the germline V gene. Here the CDR3 reads CASSSSLQSGVSTEAFF. CDR3 bases: TGCGCCAGCAGCTCTTCACTTCAATCAGGGGTTAGCACTGAAGCTTTCTTT.

The J gene is TRBJ2-7, the V gene TRBV27, with 7 bases that match TRBD2. Per the germline V gene, CDR1 is MNHEY and CDR2 is SMNVEV (reference sequence). Trimming took 0 bases from V and 3 from J; bases not matched to a gene: 5. The CDR3 runs to 15 residues. The CDR3 spells CASSLSSGTFYEQYF. The CDR3 DNA reads as TGTGCCAGCAGTTTATCAAGCGGGACCTTCTACGAGCAGTACTTC.

Regarding this clonotype: This may come from a read error, since a much larger clone is one base off. The J gene is TRBJ1-2, the V gene TRBV7-9; 8 nucleotides match TRBD1. Germline V gene data show CDR1 as SEHNR and CDR2 as FQNEAQ (reference sequence). This CDR3 has 15 amino acids. The CDR3 DNA reads as TGTGTCAGCAGCTTTACAGGGGGAGGAGGCTATGGCTACACCTTC. Its protein is CVSSFTGGGGYGYTF.